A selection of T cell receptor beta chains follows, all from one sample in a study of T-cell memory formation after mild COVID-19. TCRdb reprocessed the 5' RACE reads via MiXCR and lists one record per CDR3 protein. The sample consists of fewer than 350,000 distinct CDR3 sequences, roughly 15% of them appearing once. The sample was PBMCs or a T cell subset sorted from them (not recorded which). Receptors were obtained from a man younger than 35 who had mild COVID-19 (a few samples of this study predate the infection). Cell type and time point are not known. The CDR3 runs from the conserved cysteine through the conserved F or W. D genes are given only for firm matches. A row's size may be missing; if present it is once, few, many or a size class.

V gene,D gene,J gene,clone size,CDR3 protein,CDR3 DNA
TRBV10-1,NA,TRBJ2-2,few,CASSRQAHTGELFF,TGCGCCAGCAGTAGACAGGCGCACACCGGGGAGCTGTTTTTT
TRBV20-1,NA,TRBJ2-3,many,CSASGGASTDTQYF,TGCAGTGCTAGCGGGGGCGCAAGCACAGATACGCAGTATTTT
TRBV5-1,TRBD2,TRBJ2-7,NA,CASTGGSLAGLSYEQYF,TGCGCCAGCACCGGCGGGTCACTAGCGGGCCTCTCCTACGAGCAGTACTTC
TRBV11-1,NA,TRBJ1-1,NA,CASSPRDNWDTEAFF,TGTGCCAGCAGCCCACGGGATAACTGGGACACTGAAGCTTTCTTT
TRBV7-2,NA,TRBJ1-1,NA,CASSPPRGASTEAFF,TGTGCCAGCAGCCCCCCGAGGGGGGCGAGCACTGAAGCTTTCTTT
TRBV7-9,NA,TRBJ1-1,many,CASSLQAAGDTEAFF,TGTGCCAGCAGCCTACAGGCAGCTGGGGACACTGAAGCTTTCTTT
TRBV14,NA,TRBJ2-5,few,CASSHLRGAKETQYF,TGTGCCAGCAGCCACCTTAGGGGAGCAAAAGAGACCCAGTACTTC
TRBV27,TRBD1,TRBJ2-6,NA,CASSLRDSVSGANVLTF,TGTGCCAGCAGTCTCCGGGACAGCGTCTCTGGGGCCAACGTCCTGACTTTC
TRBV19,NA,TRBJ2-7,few,CASSIDTLYEQYF,TGTGCCAGTAGTATCGACACCCTCTACGAGCAGTACTTC
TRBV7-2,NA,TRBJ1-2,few,CASSLKGTDYGYTF,TGTGCCAGCAGCCTAAAGGGGACGGACTATGGCTACACCTTC
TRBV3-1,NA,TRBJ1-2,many,CASSQGNGGYTF,TGTGCCAGCAGCCAGGGGAATGGCGGCTACACCTTC
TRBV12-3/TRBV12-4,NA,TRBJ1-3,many,CASNKGHLGNTIYF,TGTGCCAGCAATAAAGGACACTTAGGAAACACCATATATTTT
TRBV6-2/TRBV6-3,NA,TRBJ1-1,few,CATRAGMNTEAFF,TGTGCCACCAGGGCAGGGATGAACACTGAAGCTTTCTTT
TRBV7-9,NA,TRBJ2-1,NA,CASLGPIHYDHPGGGDPYNEQFF,TGTGCCAGCTTAGGTCCAATCCATTATGACCACCCTGGAGGGGGGGACCCCTACAATGAGCAGTTCTTC
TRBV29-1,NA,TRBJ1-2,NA,CSVDFQGYYGYTF,TGCAGCGTTGACTTCCAGGGGTATTACGGCTACACCTTC
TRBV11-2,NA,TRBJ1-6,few,CASSLAGWGSPLHF,TGTGCCAGCAGCTTAGCGGGGTGGGGTTCACCCCTCCACTTT
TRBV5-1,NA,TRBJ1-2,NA,CASSPDDPPGRYTF,TGCGCCAGCAGCCCTGATGATCCCCCGGGACGCTACACCTTC
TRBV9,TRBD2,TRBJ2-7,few,CASSAKAGGNEQYF,TGTGCCAGCAGCGCCAAAGCGGGGGGGAACGAGCAGTACTTC
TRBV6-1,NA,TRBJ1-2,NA,CASSEGDLYGYTF,TGTGCCAGCAGTGAAGGGGACCTCTATGGCTACACCTTC
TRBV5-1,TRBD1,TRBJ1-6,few,CASSLSGGDNSPLHF,TGCGCCAGCAGCTTGTCAGGGGGGGATAATTCACCCCTCCACTTT
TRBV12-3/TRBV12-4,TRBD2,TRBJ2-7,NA,CASTEPGGRREQYF,TGTGCCAGCACCGAGCCGGGAGGCCGAAGGGAGCAGTACTTC
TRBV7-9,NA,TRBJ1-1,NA,CASSLGRAWGNTEAFF,TGTGCCAGCAGCTTAGGTCGGGCTTGGGGGAACACTGAAGCTTTCTTT
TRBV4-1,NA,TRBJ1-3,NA,CASSQGLSSGNTIYF,TGCGCAAGCAGCCAGGGTCTGAGCTCTGGAAACACCATATATTTT
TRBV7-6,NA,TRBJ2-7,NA,CASSSRTGREYYEQYF,TGTGCCAGCAGCTCCCGGACGGGCCGAGAGTACTACGAGCAGTACTTC
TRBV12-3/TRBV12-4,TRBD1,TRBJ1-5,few,CASSKTGGSNQPQHF,TGTGCCAGCAGTAAGACAGGGGGTAGCAATCAGCCCCAGCATTTT
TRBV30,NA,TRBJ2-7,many,CAWTGWQRLSYEQYF,TGTGCCTGGACCGGATGGCAGAGACTCTCCTACGAGCAGTACTTC
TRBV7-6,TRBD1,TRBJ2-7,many,CASSTPGQGYEQYF,TGTGCCAGCAGCACCCCGGGACAGGGTTACGAGCAGTACTTC
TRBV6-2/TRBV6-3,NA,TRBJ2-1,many,CASSVASVADPYNEQFF,TGTGCCAGCAGTGTCGCGTCCGTGGCAGACCCATACAATGAGCAGTTCTTC
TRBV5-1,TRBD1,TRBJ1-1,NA,CASSRGQGWRSKGMNTEAFF,TGCGCCAGCAGCCGTGGACAGGGTTGGAGGTCAAAGGGGATGAACACTGAAGCTTTCTTT
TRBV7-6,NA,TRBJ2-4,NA,CASSGNPGAGIQYF,TGTGCCAGCAGCGGCAACCCGGGAGCTGGGATTCAGTACTTC
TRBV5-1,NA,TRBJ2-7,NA,CASSPAPGVEQYF,TGCGCCAGCAGCCCCGCGCCGGGTGTCGAGCAGTACTTC
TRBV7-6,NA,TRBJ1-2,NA,CASSLTRGGYTF,TGTGCCAGCAGCCTCACCAGGGGTGGCTACACCTTC
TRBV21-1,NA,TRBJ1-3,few,CASSKVRNSGNTIYF,TGTGCCAGCAGCAAAGTTAGAAACTCTGGAAACACCATATATTTT
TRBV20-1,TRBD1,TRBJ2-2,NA,CSARDTLGQGGDTGELFF,TGCAGTGCTAGAGATACCCTGGGACAGGGCGGCGACACCGGGGAGCTGTTTTTT
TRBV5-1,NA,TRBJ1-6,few,CASSLDQGIPYSPLHF,TGCGCCAGCAGCTTGGATCAGGGCATCCCGTATTCACCCCTCCACTTT
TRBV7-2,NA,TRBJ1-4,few,CASSPGGSQFEKLFF,TGTGCCAGCAGCCCGGGGGGGAGTCAGTTTGAAAAACTGTTTTTT
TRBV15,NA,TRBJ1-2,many,CATSRENYGYTF,TGTGCCACCAGCAGAGAAAACTATGGCTACACCTTC
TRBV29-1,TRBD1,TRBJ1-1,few,CSVPRTDRDRNTEAFF,TGCAGCGTCCCCCGGACGGACCGGGACAGGAACACTGAAGCTTTCTTT
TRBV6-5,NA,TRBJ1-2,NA,CASSYSLANYGYTF,TGTGCCAGCAGTTACTCCTTGGCTAACTATGGCTACACCTTC
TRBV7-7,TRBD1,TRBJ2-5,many,CASSLAGQGAGETQYF,TGTGCTAGCAGCTTAGCAGGACAGGGGGCCGGAGAGACCCAGTACTTC
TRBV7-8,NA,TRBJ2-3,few,CASSLDGREDTQYF,TGTGCCAGCAGCTTAGATGGCAGGGAAGATACGCAGTATTTT
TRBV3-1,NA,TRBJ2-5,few,CASSYSPARQETQYF,TGTGCCAGCAGCTATAGCCCTGCTCGGCAAGAGACCCAGTACTTC
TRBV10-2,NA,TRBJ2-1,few,CASSESGRQLYNEQFF,TGCGCCAGCAGTGAGTCGGGCAGACAACTCTACAATGAGCAGTTCTTC
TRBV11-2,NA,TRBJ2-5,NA,CASSLGVKFGTEQETQYF,TGTGCCAGCAGCTTAGGGGTTAAATTCGGGACGGAACAAGAGACCCAGTACTTC
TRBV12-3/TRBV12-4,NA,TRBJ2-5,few,CASSLSRVGTQYF,TGTGCCAGCAGTTTGTCCAGGGTGGGGACCCAGTACTTC
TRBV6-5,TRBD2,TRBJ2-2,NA,CASSLLAELSGELFF,TGTGCCAGCAGTTTACTAGCGGAACTTAGCGGGGAGCTGTTTTTT
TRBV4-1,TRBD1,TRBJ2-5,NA,CASSQTDRVETQYF,TGCGCCAGCAGCCAGACGGACAGGGTGGAGACCCAGTACTTC
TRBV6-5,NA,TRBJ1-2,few,CASRLMGDPAKSGYTF,TGTGCCAGCAGGCTAATGGGGGACCCTGCAAAAAGTGGCTACACCTTC